Below are 28 T cell receptor beta chains sequenced from a single sample in a study of PD-1 blockade in classical Hodgkin lymphoma. Repertoires were generated with immunoSEQ multiplex PCR, while TCRdb's copy carries only in-frame clones and drops some. The repertoire includes some 30,000 clones, about two thirds of them detected once, and 3.3% sits in the top ten. Relapses following autologous stem cell transplantation were seen in all patients, with brentuximab vedotin exposure varying. Here the sequenced sample was peripheral blood mononuclear cells (PBMCs), taken before the second cycle of nivolumab. These receptors came from a human donor with classical Hodgkin lymphoma.

The chain joins TRBV5-1 to TRBJ1-6; a possible D gene is TRBD1 (5 bases). V lost 0 bases and J 10 bases, leaving 14 bases between the germline ends. This CDR3 comprises 15 residues. Germline assignment: CDR1 SGHRS and CDR2 YFSETQ. CDR3: CASSLGPGPESPLHF. The CDR3 nucleotides read TGCGCCAGCAGCTTGGGTCCGGGGCCGGAATCACCCCTCCACTTT.

V gene TRBV19 combines with J gene TRBJ1-3; D is uncertain. CDR1 and CDR2 from the germline V gene are LNHDA and SQIVND (reference sequence). This CDR3 contains 14 residues. V was clipped by 7 bases and J by 4 bases, with 14 bases between them. CDR3: CASNILGSGNTIYF. DNA for the CDR3: TGTGCCAGTAACATACTCGGGAGCGGAAACACCATATATTTT.

DNA for the CDR3: TGTGCCAGCAGCGTAGGTCCCGGGACTGGACCCACAGATACGCAGTATTTT. Amino acid sequence: CASSVGPGTGPTDTQYF. The chain has TRBV9 and TRBJ2-3, with D tentatively TRBD2 (6 bases). CDR3 length: 17 residues. Looked up from germline, CDR1 is SGDLS and CDR2 is YYNGEE. Trimming took off 0 bases at V and 2 bases at J, with 16 bases between the two ends.

The V call is TRBV7-2, the J call TRBJ2-3; tentatively, D is TRBD2 (6 bases). Germline CDR1 SGHTA, CDR2 FQGNSA. This CDR3 region has 15 residues. V was trimmed by 2 bases and J by 2 bases, leaving 11 bases between them. This CDR3 is CASSLSGLTTDTQYF. CDR3 coding DNA: TGTGCCAGCAGCTTATCAGGACTAACCACAGATACGCAGTATTTT.

The rearrangement links TRBV19 to TRBJ1-1, with 7 nucleotides matching TRBD1. The CDR3 is 15 amino acids. The junction had 7 bases not matched to a gene; V was cut back by 6 bases and J by 0 bases. From germline, CDR1 is LNHDA and CDR2 SQIVND (reference sequence). In DNA form, the CDR3 reads TGTGCCAGTAGCACACACGGGACAGTGAACACTGAAGCTTTCTTT. It yields the protein CASSTHGTVNTEAFF.

The rearrangement uses TRBV28 and TRBJ1-3, with 8 bases fitting TRBD1. The germline V gene encodes CDR1 MDHEN and CDR2 SYDVKM. CDR3 size: 16 residues. Unmatched junction bases numbered 10, after V lost 6 bases and J lost 3 bases. The CDR3 sequence: CASRSEQGDGGNTIYF. CDR3 in DNA: TGTGCCAGCAGGTCTGAACAGGGGGACGGTGGAAACACCATATATTTT.

V and J are TRBV4-3 and TRBJ2-7; D possibly corresponds to TRBD1 (5 bases). The germline V and J ends were trimmed by 0 bases and 3 bases, with 6 bases remaining between them. There are 13 residues in the CDR3. The germline V gene encodes CDR1 LGHNA and CDR2 YSLEER. CDR3 sequence (DNA): TGCGCCAGCAGCCAAGATAGGGGCTACGAGCAGTACTTC. As protein: CASSQDRGYEQYF.

This clone was counted only a few times. The V gene is TRBV19, the J gene TRBJ1-6; D is possibly TRBD1 (5 bases). The CDR3 is made up of 14 amino acids. Germline assignment: CDR1 LNHDA and CDR2 SQIVND (reference sequence). V was shortened by 7 bases and J by 10 bases, with 17 bases between the two germline ends. The CDR3 DNA is TGTGCCAGTAATCAGGGATCTCTAGCGTCACCCCTCCACTTT. Translated, it gives CASNQGSLASPLHF. The full variable domain, with the rest looked up from reference TRBV19 and TRBJ1-6, is DGGITQSPKYLFRKEGQNVTLSCEQNLNHDAMYWYRQDPGQGLRLIYYSQIVNDFQKGDIAEGYSVSREKKESFPLTVTSAQKNPTAFYLCASNQGSLASPLHFGNGTRLTVT.

The chain joins TRBV7-8 to TRBJ2-5, with 12 positions matching TRBD2. This CDR3 is 17 amino acids long. J gave up 2 bases and V 6 bases, and 10 bases lay outside the gene matches. CDR1 SGHVS and CDR2 FQNEAQ come from the germline V gene. CDR3 DNA sequence: TGTGCCAGCAGTTCCTACACTAGCGGGGGGCTACAAGAGACCCAGTACTTC. Amino acids: CASSSYTSGGLQETQYF.

In this sample, this clone turned up a few times. This chain connects TRBV19 to TRBJ1-5; D is perhaps TRBD1 (5 bases). With 3 bases removed from V and 3 bases from J, the gap between germline ends came to 9 bases. In germline, CDR1 is LNHDA, CDR2 SQIVND (reference sequence). This CDR3 contains 14 residues. The DNA of the CDR3 is TGTGCCAGTAGTATCAAGGGGACCAATCAGCCCCAGCATTTT. Amino acids: CASSIKGTNQPQHF.

The CDR3 DNA reads as TGTGCCAGCAGTCTATACGCGGGCTATGGCTACACCTTC. Amino acid sequence: CASSLYAGYGYTF. The chain has TRBV27 and TRBJ1-2; D is uncertain. The V end was cut by 5 bases, the J end by 4 bases, with 11 bases between. CDR3 length: 13 amino acids. CDR1 is MNHEY and CDR2 is SMNVEV in the germline V gene (reference sequence).

By proportion, this clone is medium-sized. The rearrangement links TRBV30 to TRBJ1-1, with D tentatively TRBD1 (6 bases). The CDR3 is made up of 13 amino acids. From germline, CDR1 is GTSNPN and CDR2 SVGIG (reference sequence). With 8 bases removed from V and 3 bases from J, the gap between germline ends came to 16 bases. The CDR3 here is CARTQGRYTEAFF. DNA of the CDR3: TGTGCCCGGACCCAGGGGCGATACACTGAAGCTTTCTTT.

The genes are TRBV5-4 and TRBJ2-3; D might be TRBD2 (6 bases). The V end lost 3 bases, the J end lost 1 base, and 9 bases lay between the germline ends. There are 14 residues in the CDR3. CDR1 SGHNT and CDR2 YYREEE come from the germline V gene (reference sequence). The CDR3 DNA follows: TGTGCCAGCAGCTCCCCTAGCGGCACAGATACGCAGTATTTT. Translation gives CASSSPSGTDTQYF. The whole variable domain, filled in from reference TRBV5-4 and TRBJ2-3, reads ETGVTQSPTHLIKTRGQQVTLRCSSQSGHNTVSWYQQALGQGPQFIFQYYREEENGRGNFPPRFSGLQFPNYSSELNVNALELDDSALYLCASSSPSGTDTQYFGPGTRLTVL.

The V call is TRBV29-1, the J call TRBJ2-3, with D perhaps matching TRBD1 (5 bases). Trimming cost V 4 bases and J 0 bases, with 8 bases left between them. The CDR3 consists of 13 residues. Per germline, CDR1 SQVTM and CDR2 ANQGSEA. The CDR3 spells CSVGTSSTDTQYF. CDR3 bases: TGCAGCGTTGGGACATCTAGCACAGATACGCAGTATTTT.

In its sample, this clone was seen a few times. The chain employs TRBV19 and TRBJ1-1, with a weak D call TRBD1 (5 bases). This CDR3 region has 14 residues. Germline values: CDR1 LNHDA, CDR2 SQIVND (reference sequence). V was clipped by 11 bases and J by 4 bases, with 20 bases between them. The CDR3 protein is CASLRARGVTEAFF. The CDR3 DNA is TGTGCCTCCCTCAGGGCGCGGGGGGTCACTGAAGCTTTCTTT.

The chain carries TRBV2 and TRBJ2-5; 11 bases are a match to TRBD2. CDR3 length equals 14 residues. The V gene end was trimmed by 11 bases and the J gene end by 3 bases; junction bases not matched to a gene: 8. Germline loops: CDR1 SNHLY, CDR2 FYNNEI. The DNA for the CDR3 is TGTGCCCTCGAACTAGCGGGGGCGAAAGAGACCCAGTACTTC. This codes for CALELAGAKETQYF.

V gene TRBV7-9 combines with J gene TRBJ2-7, with D unresolved. The CDR3 consists of 11 residues. V was trimmed by 4 bases and J by 4 bases, leaving 5 bases between them. Germline V gene sequence: CDR1 SEHNR, CDR2 FQNEAQ (reference sequence). CDR3 sequence: CASSSTYEQYF. As DNA, the CDR3 is TGTGCCAGCAGCTCCACATACGAGCAGTACTTC. Drawing the rest from reference TRBV7-9 and TRBJ2-7, the complete variable domain is DTGVSQNPRHKITKRGQNVTFRCDPISEHNRLYWYRQTLGQGPEFLTYFQNEAQLEKSRLLSDRFSAERPKGSFSTLEIQRTEQGDSAMYLCASSSTYEQYFGPGTRLTVT.

V gene TRBV19 combines with J gene TRBJ1-2; tentative D call: TRBD1 (5 bases). V was pared by 7 bases and J by 2 bases, with 20 bases between. Germline assignment: CDR1 LNHDA and CDR2 SQIVND (reference sequence). CDR3 size: 16 residues. CDR3 loop: CASKPDRGLTNYGYTF. The CDR3 bases are TGTGCCAGTAAGCCCGATAGGGGCTTAACCAACTATGGCTACACCTTC.

The chain employs TRBV19 and TRBJ2-7, with D perhaps TRBD1 or TRBD2 (6 bases each). Per germline, CDR1 LNHDA and CDR2 SQIVND (reference sequence). The CDR3 contains 16 residues. V lost 5 bases and J lost 2, with 19 bases in between. The CDR3 is CASSPGSGAVTYEQYF. Here the CDR3 DNA reads TGTGCCAGTAGTCCCGGTTCGGGGGCGGTAACCTACGAGCAGTACTTC.

This clone is labeled medium-sized. This chain links TRBV5-4 with TRBJ2-3; D gene unclear. Germline V CDR1 and CDR2: SGHNT, YYREEE (reference sequence). V was shortened by 4 bases and J by 4 bases, with 13 bases between the two germline ends. The CDR3 extends over 14 amino acids. The CDR3 is CASSPYTDADTQYF. CDR3 DNA: TGTGCCAGCAGCCCCTACACGGACGCAGATACGCAGTATTTT.

The chain combines TRBV2 with TRBJ1-4; possibly TRBD1 for D (5 bases). Trimming cost V 6 bases and J 2 bases, with 13 bases left between them. This CDR3 has 15 residues. Germline lookup yields CDR1 SNHLY and CDR2 FYNNEI. This CDR3 is CASSRRWGTNEKLFF. Written as DNA, the CDR3 is TGTGCCAGCAGCCGAAGGTGGGGGACTAATGAAAAACTGTTTTTT.

The chain carries TRBV6-1 and TRBJ2-3; D unresolved. Germline loops: CDR1 MNHNS, CDR2 SASEGT. The CDR3 runs 17 residues. Trimming shortened V by 2 bases and J by 0 bases, and 15 bases separated the two germline ends. CDR3 loop: CASSEWVRRTSTDTQYF. The CDR3 bases are TGTGCCAGCAGTGAATGGGTTCGGCGAACTAGCACAGATACGCAGTATTTT.

This chain connects TRBV28 to TRBJ1-2, with 9 bases that match TRBD1. J gave up 5 bases and V 5 bases, and 6 bases lay outside the gene matches. Germline-derived CDR1 and CDR2 are MDHEN and SYDVKM. This CDR3 has 14 residues. The CDR3 sequence is CASSRSGTGYGYTF. For the CDR3, the DNA is TGTGCCAGCAGTCGTTCCGGGACAGGGTATGGCTACACCTTC.

This sequence joins TRBV4-1 and TRBJ2-2; 13 bases are shared with TRBD2. CDR3 size: 18 residues. CDR1 is MGHRA, CDR2 YSYEKL, per germline. The V and J ends lost 2 bases and 5 bases, in that order; junction bases with no gene match: 8. The CDR3 coding sequence is TGCGCCAGCAGCCAAACCACTAGCGGGGGGGCCAGTACCGGGGAGCTGTTTTTT. Translating it yields CASSQTTSGGASTGELFF.

The gene calls are TRBV7-9 and TRBJ2-7, with TRBD1 matching over 11 bases. The V gene end was trimmed by 1 base and the J gene end by 4 bases; junction bases not matched to a gene: 3. The CDR3 has 15 amino acids. CDR1 and CDR2 from the germline V gene are SEHNR and FQNEAQ (reference sequence). The CDR3 bases are TGTGCCAGCAGCTTAGGGACAGGGGGCGCATACGAGCAGTACTTC. This encodes CASSLGTGGAYEQYF.

This clone was detected a few times. The CDR3 DNA follows: TGTGCCATCAGTGAGTCGGGAGGGGGGAATGAGCAGTTCTTC. It yields the protein CAISESGGGNEQFF. This chain links TRBV10-3 with TRBJ2-1; D might be TRBD2 (7 bases). The germline gives CDR1 ENHRY, CDR2 SYGVKD. The CDR3 extends over 14 amino acids. Trimming removed 0 bases from V and 7 bases from J, with 10 bases in between.

This clone was recorded a few times. This CDR3 reads CASSLGVGQGDTDTQYF. In nucleotides, the CDR3 is TGTGCCAGCAGCTTGGGGGTGGGACAGGGTGACACAGATACGCAGTATTTT. This chain links TRBV5-8 with TRBJ2-3; 9 nucleotides match TRBD1. V dropped 0 bases and J dropped 2; count of bases not matched to a gene: 7. CDR3 length: 17 residues. Germline V gives CDR1 SGHTS, CDR2 YDEGEE.

The V gene is TRBV9, the J gene TRBJ1-2, with D possibly being TRBD1 (5 bases). The CDR3 spans 14 residues. Germline V lookup: CDR1 SGDLS, CDR2 YYNGEE. The V end was cut by 0 bases, the J end by 4 bases, with 10 bases between. The CDR3 reads CASSVAQGGYGYTF. DNA for the CDR3: TGTGCCAGCAGCGTAGCCCAGGGAGGCTATGGCTACACCTTC.